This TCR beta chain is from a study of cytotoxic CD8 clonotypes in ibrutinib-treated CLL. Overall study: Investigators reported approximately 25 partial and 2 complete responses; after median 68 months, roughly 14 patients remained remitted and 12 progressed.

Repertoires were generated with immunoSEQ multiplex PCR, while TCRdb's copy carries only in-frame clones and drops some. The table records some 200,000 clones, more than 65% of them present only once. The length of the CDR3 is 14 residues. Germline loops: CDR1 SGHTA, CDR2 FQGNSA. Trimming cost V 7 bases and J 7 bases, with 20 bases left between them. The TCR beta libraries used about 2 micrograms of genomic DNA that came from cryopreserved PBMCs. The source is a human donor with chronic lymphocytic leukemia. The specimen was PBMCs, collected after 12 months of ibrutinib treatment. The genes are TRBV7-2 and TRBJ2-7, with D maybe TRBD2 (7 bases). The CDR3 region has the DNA TGTGCCAGCATCCCTTCGCCGGGGGGCTGGGAGCAGTACTTC. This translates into CASIPSPGGWEQYF.